This T cell receptor beta chain was recorded in a study of T cell responses to AZD1222 COVID-19 vaccine (dated by TCRdb to the early 2020s). For context, the study as a whole: AZD1222 recipients with second doses at about 4 weeks or about 12 weeks were pooled, because spike-specific TCR depth and breadth did not differ between schedules. A total of approximately 240 trial participants underwent TCR sequencing, of whom under 220 had received two doses of AZD1222 and roughly 26 had received two doses of the MenACWY control vaccine. Trial participants were enrolled into age subgroups of 18-55, 56-69 and 70-plus years, which contained approximately 150, 28 and 58 TCR-sequenced participants, respectively. Results and caveats for the whole study, not just this receptor: Conclusions about previously exposed vaccinees were limited because only 5 or 6 AZD1222 recipients were SARS-CoV-2 seropositive at baseline. Nearly half of unique spike-specific TCRs reportedly recognized epitopes outside regions mutated in the B.1.351 and B.1.1.7 variants. Because no day 14 peak-response samples were available, repertoires were characterized only after the peak T cell response. The whole spike protein was spanned by vaccine-associated CD4 TCRs, and dominant responses were seen in regions 160-218 and 743-854. After two AZD1222 doses, both the breadth and the depth of spike-specific TCRs were significantly higher than at day 0 and than in MenACWY recipients. In the small 56-69-year group, the increase in depth fell short of significance, most likely because of low power. Participants were mostly white British, with more females than males. The authors suggested clonal diversity may have been underestimated.

What this sample's time point label stands for: baseline before first vaccination. The vaccinee samples were drawn from two UK trials, COV001 and COV002, one of which was a single-blind randomized controlled phase 2/3 trial testing AZD1222 (ChAdOx1 nCoV-19) in healthy adults. Trial participant PBMC samples were collected at day 0 and day 28 after the second dose for TCRbeta chain sequencing. CDR1 and CDR2, looked up from the germline V gene, are LGHNA and YNFKEQ. Measured from the cysteine to the phenylalanine, the CDR3 is 15 residues long. The only DNA kept is the CDR3, 45 bases in frame from the first base. V is cut by 1 base and J by 9 bases, and the space between the germline ends is 16 bases. Comments on this clone: It lacks a known antigen. Nothing much larger sits one base from this clone, and base qualities are not available.

The CDR3 regions of human TCRbeta chains were analyzed by immunosequencing. As for how the authors treated the data: Repertoire TCRs were checked for matches against a reference library of SARS-CoV-2-specific TCRs that had been generated using the MIRA antigen-specificity platform. Breadth was defined as the fraction of unique TCRs that were SARS-CoV-2-associated, and depth was defined as the fraction of total T cells that were SARS-CoV-2-associated. Using the MIRA data, each spike-specific TCR was assigned both to the spike region to which the TCR was reactive and to a CD4 or CD8 class. Log10-transformed breadth and depth values were compared by one-way ANOVA with Sidak's multiple comparisons tests. TCRdb provides this immuneACCESS table in a form limited to in-frame rearrangements. Some clones are lacking; in checked studies, under half of them reflect an unresolved V gene, and why the rest are absent is not known. That table supplies the V and J calls and clone size; D and trimming were determined from the DNA. The sample includes under 130,000 clones, with about 92% observed a single time. The biggest ten clones account for 4.8% of the sample.

The source of this sequence is an adult in good health. The V and J segments used are TRBV4-2 and TRBJ2-1, with a weak D call of TRBD1 (6 bases match). Sequences were derived from peripheral blood, sampled on day 0 of AZD1222 vaccination. The DNA is TGTGCCAGCAGCCAAGTGGGAGACTTCAGGGGTGAGCAGTTCTTC. This codes for CASSQVGDFRGEQFF.